Here is one T cell receptor (beta chain) with its context. Its antigen is currently unknown. The data originate from a study of CD4 T cells in relation to SARS-CoV-2 and coronaviruses. Looking at the study overall: The negative reference was HIV-1 Nef peptide pool or peptide-free culture.

CD4+ T cells from unexposed donors were obtained before the COVID-19 pandemic (2011-2018). CD4+ T cells were isolated from the cells after 10 days of culture. PBMCs were plated at a few million per well in IL-2-containing medium. General study results and limits: No donor gave both pre-pandemic and post-infection samples.

Per germline, CDR1 KGHDR and CDR2 SFDVKD. This CDR3 is 13 amino acids long. The V and J ends lost 10 bases and 2 bases respectively, with 12 bases between them. TCRdb's table, derived via immunoSEQ multiplex PCR, lists solely in-frame clones and lacks some. The top ten hold roughly an eighth of the sample, which has some 22,000 clones, around 75% seen once. Material: CD4+ T cells from PBMCs, cultured in vitro. The clonotype was recovered from a human donor in good health. This chain connects TRBV24-1 to TRBJ2-3; TRBD1 might be the D (5 bases). The CDR3 DNA reads as TGTGCCACTAGGGGCGATTACACAGATACGCAGTATTTT. Amino acid sequence: CATRGDYTDTQYF.